These T cell receptor beta chains were read from a single sample in a study of response to subunit inactivated influenza vaccine. One entry per CDR3 protein results from TCRdb running MiXCR on the RT-PCR reads. The sample includes hundreds of thousands of distinct CDR3 sequences, approximately 16% of them seen just once. The source material was CD4+ T cells sorted from PBMCs, sampled roughly 24 months after vaccination. The receptors were sampled from a man between 45 and 75 years old who received an inactivated influenza vaccine. Both conserved end residues are part of each CDR3. The D gene is left open where the match is weak.

d_gene	v_gene	j_gene	CDR3aa
TRBD2	TRBV7-2	TRBJ2-7	CASRETSVTYEQYF
NA	TRBV20-1	TRBJ2-7	CSARAGTGGKEQYF
NA	TRBV2	TRBJ2-2	CASRIDRTNTGELFF
NA	TRBV12-3/TRBV12-4	TRBJ2-7	CASSLRRGGQYF
TRBD1	TRBV28	TRBJ2-1	CASISQGAGNEQFF
NA	TRBV15	TRBJ1-1	CATSRPGTFKNTEAFF
NA	TRBV6-5	TRBJ1-1	CASSYALNTEAFF
TRBD2	TRBV5-6	TRBJ2-4	CASSLSSTSGLRGSFDIQYF
NA	TRBV6-2/TRBV6-3	TRBJ2-5	CASSFGLLETQYF
NA	TRBV9	TRBJ2-7	CASSVAVGSYEQYF
NA	TRBV20-1	TRBJ1-6	CSAPTVQSPLHF
NA	TRBV7-8	TRBJ2-7	CASQGGLNSYEQYF
NA	TRBV5-1	TRBJ2-7	CASSLQGSPGEQYF
NA	TRBV12-3/TRBV12-4	TRBJ1-1	CASSLDHARANTEAFF
TRBD2	TRBV20-1	TRBJ2-5	CSAGLLGGGRQETQYF
TRBD2	TRBV10-3	TRBJ2-3	CAIRFSSGGADTQYF
NA	TRBV21-1	TRBJ1-1	CASSKGPGTVAFF
TRBD1	TRBV3-1	TRBJ1-3	CASSQGTGSGNTIYF
NA	TRBV21-1	TRBJ2-7	CASSKDWGASEQYF
TRBD1	TRBV28	TRBJ1-2	CASSRQGESYGYTF
NA	TRBV20-1	TRBJ2-2	CSAPDRRGNTGELFF
NA	TRBV29-1	TRBJ2-2	CSGSNTGELFF